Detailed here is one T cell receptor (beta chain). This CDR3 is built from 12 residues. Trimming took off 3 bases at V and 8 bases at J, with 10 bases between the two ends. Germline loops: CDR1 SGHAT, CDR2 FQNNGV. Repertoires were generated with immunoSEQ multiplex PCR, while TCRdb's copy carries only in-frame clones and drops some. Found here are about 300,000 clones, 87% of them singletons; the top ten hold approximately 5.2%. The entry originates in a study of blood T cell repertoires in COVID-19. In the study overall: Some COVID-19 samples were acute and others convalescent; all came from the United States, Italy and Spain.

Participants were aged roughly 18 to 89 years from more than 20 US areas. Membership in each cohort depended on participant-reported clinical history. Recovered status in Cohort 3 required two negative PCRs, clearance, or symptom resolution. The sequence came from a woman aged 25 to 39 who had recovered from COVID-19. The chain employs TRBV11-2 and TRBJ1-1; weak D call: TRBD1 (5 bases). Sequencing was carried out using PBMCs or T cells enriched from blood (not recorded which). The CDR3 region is CASSLGGVEAFF. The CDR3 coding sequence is TGTGCCAGCAGCTTGGGGGGAGTCGAAGCTTTCTTT.